These T cell receptor beta chains were read from a single sample in a study of blood T cell repertoires in COVID-19. Method: immunoSEQ multiplex PCR; TCRdb's copy keeps in-frame clones and lacks some. Here the sample spans about 51,000 clones, around 84% being singletons. Sequenced: peripheral blood. The receptors here all came from an elderly man with active COVID-19. Both conserved end residues are part of each CDR3. The order of the fields is V gene, J gene, D gene, clone size, CDR3 DNA, CDR3 protein. A D gene is named only where the DNA matches it firmly. Part of the rows lack a size; the others show once, few, many or a class for expanded clones.

TRBV9	TRBJ2-7	-	once	TGTGCCAGCAGCGTATCGGGCGGGGCTTCCTACGAGCAGTACTTC	CASSVSGGASYEQYF
TRBV12-3/TRBV12-4	TRBJ2-4	-	-	TGTGCCAGCAGTACAGGGTCCAAAAACATTCAGTACTTC	CASSTGSKNIQYF
TRBV7-8	TRBJ2-3	TRBD1	few	TGTGCCAGCAGCTATCGGACAGGGAGAGATACGCAGTATTTT	CASSYRTGRDTQYF
TRBV18	TRBJ2-7	-	-	TGTGCCAGCTCACCACTGAGTGAAACCTACGAGCAGTACTTC	CASSPLSETYEQYF
TRBV7-2	TRBJ2-3	-	-	TGTGCCAGCAGCTTAGCCTCTAGCACAGATACGCAGTATTTT	CASSLASSTDTQYF
TRBV4-3	TRBJ2-1	-	-	TGCGCCAGCAGCCAGTTAGGAGCGGGTGCATACAATGAGCAGTTCTTC	CASSQLGAGAYNEQFF
TRBV5-8	TRBJ1-6	-	-	TGTGCCAGCAGCCCAGATGGCAGGCTTAATTCACCCCTCCACTTT	CASSPDGRLNSPLHF
TRBV9	TRBJ2-3	TRBD2	-	TGTGCCAGCAGCGTAGGGAGGGGGACTAGCGGGAGTCCGAGCACAGATACGCAGTATTTT	CASSVGRGTSGSPSTDTQYF
TRBV5-4	TRBJ2-7	-	few	TGTGCCAGCAGCGGGCCCTCCTACGAGCAGTACTTC	CASSGPSYEQYF
TRBV13	TRBJ1-4	TRBD1	-	TGTGCCAGCAGCTTAGGTGGACAGGGATCCCCTAATGAAAAACTGTTTTTT	CASSLGGQGSPNEKLFF
TRBV28	TRBJ1-2	-	-	TGTGCCAGCAGCTCCGGACAGAACTATGGCTACACCTTC	CASSSGQNYGYTF
TRBV7-9	TRBJ1-2	-	-	TGTGCCAGCAGCCCTGCCCTTAGCGGGTTTAGCTACACCTTC	CASSPALSGFSYTF
TRBV6-5	TRBJ2-3	TRBD1	-	TGTGCCAGCACCAAGGACAGGGGTAGCACAGATACGCAGTATTTT	CASTKDRGSTDTQYF
TRBV4-2	TRBJ2-2	-	once	TGTGCCAGCAGCCAGGCTGTAGTGACTACGAACACCGGGGAGCTGTTTTTT	CASSQAVVTTNTGELFF
TRBV5-6	TRBJ1-5	-	-	TGTGCCAGCAGCTTGGGGGCAACGGTTGGACAGCCCCAGCATTTT	CASSLGATVGQPQHF
TRBV19	TRBJ1-1	TRBD1	-	TGTGCCAGCATACCGGGACAGGGCATGAACACTGAAGCTTTCTTT	CASIPGQGMNTEAFF
TRBV6-2/TRBV6-3	TRBJ1-5	-	-	TGTGCCAGCAGTACCCGGACAGCTAACAATCAGCCCCAGCATTTT	CASSTRTANNQPQHF
TRBV4-2	TRBJ2-6	TRBD2	-	TGTGCCAGCAGCCAAGATAGCGGGACCTCTGGGGCCAACGTCCTGACTTTC	CASSQDSGTSGANVLTF
TRBV5-1	TRBJ2-3	TRBD2	-	TGCGCCAGCAGCCGAGCGGGAGGTTTCACAGATACGCAGTATTTT	CASSRAGGFTDTQYF
TRBV10-3	TRBJ1-5	TRBD1	few	TGTGCCATCAGCTCCCCCGGGGACAGGGGGCTGTCTCAGCCCCAGCATTTT	CAISSPGDRGLSQPQHF
TRBV7-9	TRBJ2-3	TRBD2	-	TGTGCCAGCAGCTCGGGGACTAGCGTTACAGATACGCAGTATTTT	CASSSGTSVTDTQYF
TRBV12-3/TRBV12-4	TRBJ2-7	TRBD2	-	TGTGCCAGCAGTCCGGGACTATCCTACGAGCAGTACTTC	CASSPGLSYEQYF
TRBV7-7	TRBJ1-1	-	once	TGTGCCAGCAGCCAACTGGGGGCGAACACTGAAGCTTTCTTT	CASSQLGANTEAFF
TRBV6-6	TRBJ2-5	TRBD2	-	TGTGCCAGCAGTTATGGCGGGAGCATGGAGACCCAGTACTTC	CASSYGGSMETQYF
TRBV6-5	TRBJ2-4	-	-	TGTGCCAGCAGTTCCGGACAGACCCTAGCCAAAAACATTCAGTACTTC	CASSSGQTLAKNIQYF
TRBV6-1	TRBJ2-5	-	few	TGTGCCAGCAGTGAATTGGGGGCAGTAGATCCGGAGACCCAGTACTTC	CASSELGAVDPETQYF
TRBV5-1	TRBJ2-1	TRBD2	few	TGCGCCAGCAGCTTGGGGGTGCTTAGCGGGAGCAAAAATGAGCAGTTCTTC	CASSLGVLSGSKNEQFF
TRBV7-8	TRBJ2-7	TRBD2	-	TGTGCCAGCAGCTTAGTAACTAGCGGGAGGAGCTACGAGCAGTACTTC	CASSLVTSGRSYEQYF
TRBV28	TRBJ2-5	-	once	TGTGCCAGCAGTTTATTCCCCCAGGGGTACTACCAAGAGACCCAGTACTTC	CASSLFPQGYYQETQYF
TRBV5-6	TRBJ2-5	-	-	TGTGCCAGCAGCCGCCTCGGGGAGACCCAGTACTTC	CASSRLGETQYF
TRBV15	TRBJ2-2	TRBD2	-	TGTGCCACCAGCGGAACTAGCGGGGTGAACACCGGGGAGCTGTTTTTT	CATSGTSGVNTGELFF
TRBV11-2	TRBJ1-1	-	-	TGTGCCAGCAGCCCAGGCGATACCATGAACACTGAAGCTTTCTTT	CASSPGDTMNTEAFF
TRBV12-3/TRBV12-4	TRBJ2-1	-	-	TGTGCCAGCTATAACAGGGAAACCAATGAGCAGTTCTTC	CASYNRETNEQFF
TRBV5-1	TRBJ2-1	-	-	TGCGCCAGCAGCTTTGACTCCTACTCCTACAATGAGCAGTTCTTC	CASSFDSYSYNEQFF
TRBV5-1	TRBJ1-5	-	-	TGCGCCAGCAGCCTGGATGGGGGGAACCAGCCCCAGCATTTT	CASSLDGGNQPQHF
TRBV3-1/TRBV3-2	TRBJ1-6	-	-	TGTGCCAGCAGCCGACGTGGTGTCCTTCGGGGTGATAATTCACCCCTCCACTTT	CASSRRGVLRGDNSPLHF
TRBV24-1	TRBJ2-2	-	-	TGTGCCACCAGTTTACCAAAAAGAGCCGGGGAGCTGTTTTTT	CATSLPKRAGELFF
TRBV6-5	TRBJ1-2	TRBD1	-	TGTGCCAGCCTAGGGGACAGGGGAGGCTATGGCTACACCTTC	CASLGDRGGYGYTF
TRBV4-1	TRBJ1-6	TRBD1	-	TGCGCCAGCAGCCCAGTCGACAGGGAAGTTTCACCCCTCCACTTT	CASSPVDREVSPLHF
TRBV28	TRBJ2-5	-	-	TGTGCCAGCAGTTTACCCGTTGGCAGCCAAGAGACCCAGTACTTC	CASSLPVGSQETQYF
TRBV7-2	TRBJ2-3	-	-	TGTGCCAGCAGCCCATCGATAGGGGCTAGCACAGATACGCAGTATTTT	CASSPSIGASTDTQYF
TRBV28	TRBJ1-2	TRBD1	once	TGTGCCAGCAGTTTCGGACAGGGCTATGGCTACACCTTC	CASSFGQGYGYTF
TRBV30	TRBJ2-5	TRBD2	-	TGTGCCTGGAGTAAGGGACTAGCGGGACGGGAGACCCAGTACTTC	CAWSKGLAGRETQYF
TRBV4-1	TRBJ1-5	TRBD1	-	TGCGCCAGCAGCCCACAGGGGAATAGCAATCAGCCCCAGCATTTT	CASSPQGNSNQPQHF